A single sample gave rise to the 32 T cell receptor beta chains below, sequenced in a study of control samples from healthy donors and cancer patients. Sequencing was performed with immunoSEQ multiplex PCR; in TCRdb, only in-frame clones are kept and a portion is missing. This table has fewer than 300,000 clones, over 75% appearing once. Material for sequencing was PBMCs. The source of these receptors is a woman aged 55-69 years with lung cancer.

This clone appeared once. V gene TRBV10-2 combines with J gene TRBJ1-3, with 9 bases aligning to TRBD1. The junction had 4 bases not matched to a gene; V was cut back by 6 bases and J by 7 bases. CDR1 is WSHSY and CDR2 is SAAADI in the germline V gene. The CDR3 length is 13 residues. CDR3 sequence (DNA): TGCGCCAGCAGCCAGACAGGGGGTAACACCATATATTTT. Translated, it gives CASSQTGGNTIYF.

The chain joins TRBV4-1 to TRBJ1-5, with D possibly being TRBD1 (5 bases). The germline V gene encodes CDR1 MGHRA and CDR2 YSYEKL. Trimming left V 0 bases short and J 7 bases short, with 16 bases between. The CDR3 is made up of 16 amino acids. In DNA form, the CDR3 reads TGCGCCAGCAGCCAAGATTTTGGGGGGTTCGGCCAGCCCCAGCATTTT. Its translation: CASSQDFGGFGQPQHF.

The chain uses TRBV20-1 and TRBJ2-5, with D possibly matching TRBD2 (6 bases). V dropped 3 bases and J dropped 7 bases, with 9 bases sitting between them. Germline CDR1 and CDR2: DFQATT and SNEGSKA (reference sequence). This CDR3 contains 11 residues. CDR3 loop: CSASGGGTQYF. CDR3 bases: TGCAGTGCTAGCGGGGGTGGGACCCAGTACTTC.

The chain couples TRBV7-9 to TRBJ1-1; weak D call: TRBD1 (6 bases). The CDR3 length is 13 residues. The germline V gene has CDR1 SEHNR and CDR2 FQNEAQ (reference sequence). V lost 9 bases and J lost 1, with 12 bases in between. CDR3 sequence (DNA): TGTGCCAGTCAGTTACAGGGGAACACTGAAGCTTTCTTT. This translates into CASQLQGNTEAFF.

The V and J genes are TRBV29-1 and TRBJ1-2; D call uncertain. CDR1 SQVTM and CDR2 ANQGSEA come from the germline V gene. Trimming removed 4 bases from V and 0 bases from J, with 9 bases in between. The CDR3 runs to 13 residues. CDR3 amino acids: CSVGSLANYGYTF. The CDR3, as DNA: TGCAGCGTTGGATCACTAGCTAACTATGGCTACACCTTC.

The V gene is TRBV25-1, the J gene TRBJ1-5; 9 nucleotides match TRBD1. Trimming cost V 4 bases and J 4 bases; bases outside gene matches: 5. The CDR3 is 15 amino acids. Per germline, CDR1 MGHDK and CDR2 SYGVNS. The CDR3 loop reads CASSGSDRGNQPQHF. In nucleotides, the CDR3 is TGTGCCAGCAGTGGATCGGACAGGGGAAATCAGCCCCAGCATTTT.

The V call is TRBV27, the J call TRBJ2-6; D call uncertain. The CDR3 is 15 residues long. Trimming left V 2 bases short and J 0 bases short, with 5 bases between. The germline V gene encodes CDR1 MNHEY and CDR2 SMNVEV (reference sequence). The CDR3 protein is CASSLRRSGANVLTF. The DNA for the CDR3 is TGTGCCAGCAGTTTACGCCGCTCTGGGGCCAACGTCCTGACTTTC.

The V gene is TRBV5-1, the J gene TRBJ1-1, with TRBD1 matching over 7 bases. Germline V gives CDR1 SGHRS, CDR2 YFSETQ. The CDR3 has 14 residues. V lost 3 bases and J lost 3; bases outside the gene matches: 5. In DNA form, the CDR3 reads TGCGCCAGCAGCTCCCGGACAGGCTACACTGAAGCTTTCTTT. This codes for CASSSRTGYTEAFF.

The CDR3 region has the DNA TGTGCCAGCGGCAGCGCTAGCACAGATACGCAGTATTTT. Amino acid sequence: CASGSASTDTQYF. The rearrangement links TRBV28 to TRBJ2-3; no firm D call. Germline V gene lookup returns CDR1 MDHEN and CDR2 SYDVKM. Trimming cost V 8 bases and J 0 bases, with 9 bases left between them. The CDR3 runs to 13 residues.

The chain employs TRBV4-2 and TRBJ2-1, with no clear D. Trimming left V 1 base short and J 6 bases short, with 13 bases between. CDR1 and CDR2 from the germline V gene are LGHNA and YNFKEQ. The CDR3 has 15 residues. In nucleotides, the CDR3 is TGTGCCAGCAGCCAAGCTTTCGGTGCCGGCAATGAGCAGTTCTTC. Residues: CASSQAFGAGNEQFF.

This clone was seen only once. The chain links TRBV12-3 or TRBV12-4 to TRBJ1-2, with D uncertain. Deletions cut 6 bases from V and 8 bases from J, with 10 bases between. This CDR3 region has 11 residues. The CDR3 DNA is TGTGCCAGCAGACGACGGGAGGGCTACACCTTC. Protein: CASRRREGYTF.

This chain links TRBV6-5 with TRBJ2-7; TRBD2 agrees at 13 bases. Losses at the gene ends were 4 bases for V and 7 bases for J; bases not matched to a gene: 4. CDR3 size: 14 residues. Germline CDR1 reads MNHEY; CDR2 reads SVGAGI. The CDR3 nucleotides read TGTGCCAGCAGTTCGGGACTAGCGGGGAGGGAGCAGTACTTC. Translation: CASSSGLAGREQYF.

The rearrangement links TRBV11-2 to TRBJ1-2; 7 positions match TRBD1. CDR1 SGHAT and CDR2 FQNNGV come from the germline V gene. The ends lost 6 bases at V and 6 bases at J; junction bases unmatched: 10. This CDR3 has 14 amino acids. Here the CDR3 DNA reads TGTGCCAGCAGTGTGACAGGGTCGTGGAATGGCTACACCTTC. Its protein is CASSVTGSWNGYTF. The whole variable domain, filled in from reference TRBV11-2 and TRBJ1-2, reads EAGVAQSPRYKIIEKRQSVAFWCNPISGHATLYWYQQILGQGPKLLIQFQNNGVVDDSQLPKDRFSAERLKGVDSTLKIQPAKLEDSAVYLCASSVTGSWNGYTFGSGTRLTVV.

This chain joins TRBV30 and TRBJ1-1; D is uncertain. This CDR3 is 14 amino acids long. The V end was cut by 3 bases, the J end by 5 bases, with 16 bases between. Per germline, CDR1 GTSNPN and CDR2 SVGIG (reference sequence). In nucleotides, the CDR3 is TGTGCCTGGAGGCGGATCCAGGAGTTTACTGAAGCTTTCTTT. It is translated as CAWRRIQEFTEAFF.

The chain uses TRBV5-4 and TRBJ2-5; D call uncertain. Germline CDR1 reads SGHNT; CDR2 reads YYREEE (reference sequence). Trimming removed 4 bases at V and 1 base at J, with 11 bases between. This CDR3 spans 14 amino acids. The chain's CDR3 is CASSRDLTQETQYF. The CDR3 nucleotides read TGTGCCAGCAGCCGAGACCTTACCCAAGAGACCCAGTACTTC.

This clone was found a few times. The chain is built from TRBV11-2 and TRBJ2-7; D remains ambiguous. The CDR3 totals 14 residues. Trimming cost V 3 bases and J 2 bases, with 11 bases left between them. The germline V gene encodes CDR1 SGHAT and CDR2 FQNNGV. CDR3 DNA sequence: TGTGCCAGCAGCTTTTACAGAAGCACCTACGAGCAGTACTTC. Its translation: CASSFYRSTYEQYF.

In nucleotides, the CDR3 is TGTGCCAGCAGCCAAGAGGTACTAGGCACTTACAATGAGCAGTTCTTC. Encoded protein: CASSQEVLGTYNEQFF. The genes are TRBV4-2 and TRBJ2-1; TRBD2 is a possible D gene (5 bases). V was shortened by 0 bases and J by 4 bases, with 13 bases between the two germline ends. The germline V gene encodes CDR1 LGHNA and CDR2 YNFKEQ. The CDR3 loop spans 16 amino acids.

The chain links TRBV6-5 to TRBJ1-3; D remains ambiguous. Germline CDR1 is MNHEY and CDR2 is SVGAGI. The CDR3 spans 13 residues. The germline V and J ends were trimmed by 4 bases and 1 base, with 5 bases remaining between them. In nucleotides, the CDR3 is TGTGCCAGCAGTTTCAGGTCTGGAAACACCATATATTTT. Residues: CASSFRSGNTIYF.

V usage is TRBV3-1 (or the pseudogene TRBV3-2) and J usage is TRBJ1-6; possibly TRBD1 for D (6 bases). CDR3 length equals 14 residues. Trimming shortened V by 4 bases and J by 10 bases, and 14 bases separated the two germline ends. The V gene's germline CDR1 is LGHDT and CDR2 YNNKEL (reference sequence). This chain's CDR3 is CASSLGTPGSPLHF. CDR3 DNA sequence: TGTGCCAGCAGCCTCGGGACACCGGGCTCACCCCTCCACTTT.

This clone showed up just once. V usage is TRBV28 and J usage is TRBJ1-5; D remains ambiguous. Trimming left V 3 bases short and J 5 bases short, with 11 bases between. CDR3 length: 14 residues. Germline CDR1 reads MDHEN; CDR2 reads SYDVKM. The CDR3 protein is CASSLFQAHQPQHF. CDR3 coding DNA: TGTGCCAGCAGTTTGTTCCAGGCGCATCAGCCCCAGCATTTT.

The gene calls are TRBV3-1 (or the pseudogene TRBV3-2) and TRBJ2-7, with D perhaps matching TRBD2 (6 bases). The germline CDR1 and CDR2 sequences are LGHDT and YNNKEL (reference sequence). This CDR3 has 16 residues. Between the trimmed V and J ends, which lost 0 bases and 6 bases, there was a span of 18 bases. CDR3 coding DNA: TGTGCCAGCAGCCAAGATAAGCGGGTCGAAGGTAGCGAGCAGTACTTC. Its translation is CASSQDKRVEGSEQYF.

The chain has TRBV28 and TRBJ1-1; D uncertain. Germline V lookup: CDR1 MDHEN, CDR2 SYDVKM. This CDR3 spans 12 amino acids. Trimming left V 5 bases short and J 1 base short, with 5 bases between. CDR3 in DNA: TGTGCCAGCAGTCCGGGGAACACTGAAGCTTTCTTT. Translated, it gives CASSPGNTEAFF.

This sequence joins TRBV4-1 and TRBJ1-6; TRBD1 might be the D (6 bases). Trimming stripped 7 bases from V and 5 bases from J, with 24 bases between. Looked up from germline, CDR1 is MGHRA and CDR2 is YSYEKL. The CDR3 spans 18 residues. The DNA of the CDR3 is TGCGCCAGCAACCCTTCTACTACAGGGAGAGGGAATAATTCACCCCTCCACTTT. It codes for CASNPSTTGRGNNSPLHF.

The genes are TRBV29-1 and TRBJ2-1; D call uncertain. From germline, CDR1 is SQVTM and CDR2 ANQGSEA. The CDR3 length is 12 residues. Deletions cut 7 bases from V and 9 bases from J, with 16 bases between. The CDR3 loop reads CSAARAGGEQFF. The CDR3 DNA is TGCAGCGCCGCCCGGGCCGGCGGTGAGCAGTTCTTC.

The rearrangement uses TRBV7-9 and TRBJ2-2; 7 nucleotides agree with TRBD2. Germline loops: CDR1 SEHNR, CDR2 FQNEAQ (reference sequence). The CDR3 extends over 15 amino acids. Trimming took 4 bases from V and 5 from J; bases not matched to a gene: 7. The CDR3 spells CASSSSGRGTGELFF. The CDR3 nucleotides read TGTGCCAGCAGCTCTAGCGGCCGAGGTACCGGGGAGCTGTTTTTT.

The V call is TRBV21-1, the J call TRBJ2-5; the listed D gene, TRBD2, was not tested against the DNA. TRBV21-1 is recorded as a pseudogene. This CDR3 is built from 17 residues. CDR3 coding DNA: TGTGCCAGCAGCAAACCACGACTTAGCGGGAGGCTTGAGACCCAGTACTTC. Its protein product is CASSKPRLSGRLETQYF.

The chain recombines TRBV27 with TRBJ1-1; D is uncertain. The CDR3 runs 13 residues. Trimming cost V 5 bases and J 3 bases, with 10 bases left between them. Germline V gives CDR1 MNHEY, CDR2 SMNVEV (reference sequence). The CDR3 bases are TGTGCCAGCAGTCCCTTGGACGACACTGAAGCTTTCTTT. As protein: CASSPLDDTEAFF.

CDR3 amino acids: CASSWTGGNQPQHF. The CDR3 DNA reads TGTGCCAGCAGTTGGACAGGGGGTAATCAGCCCCAGCATTTT. The gene calls are TRBV6-2 or TRBV6-3 and TRBJ1-5, with 10 bases identical to TRBD1. This CDR3 is 14 amino acids long. With 4 bases clipped from V and 4 bases from J, the junction kept 1 base outside the gene matches. The germline gives CDR1 MNHEY, CDR2 SVGEGT.

This clone was detected only once. J is TRBJ2-7 and V is TRBV28; D remains unclear. Germline V lookup: CDR1 MDHEN, CDR2 SYDVKM. The CDR3 loop spans 10 amino acids. Trimming took off 7 bases at V and 10 bases at J, with 11 bases between the two ends. This CDR3 is CASTPPRQYF. Written as DNA, the CDR3 is TGTGCCAGCACCCCCCCGCGCCAGTACTTC.

V usage is TRBV9 and J usage is TRBJ2-2; D call uncertain. Germline-derived CDR1 and CDR2 are SGDLS and YYNGEE. The CDR3 covers 15 residues. V was clipped by 0 bases and J by 5 bases, with 11 bases between them. The chain's CDR3 is CASSVGEGMTGELFF. As DNA, the CDR3 is TGTGCCAGCAGCGTAGGCGAAGGGATGACCGGGGAGCTGTTTTTT. Combining the CDR3 with reference TRBV9 and TRBJ2-2 gives the whole variable domain DSGVTQTPKHLITATGQRVTLRCSPRSGDLSVYWYQQSLDQGLQFLIQYYNGEERAKGNILERFSAQQFPDLHSELNLSSLELGDSALYFCASSVGEGMTGELFFGEGSRLTVL.

This sequence joins TRBV6-1 and TRBJ2-1, with TRBD2 as a possible D gene (5 bases). V lost 1 base, J lost 3 bases, and 13 bases lay in between. Germline values: CDR1 MNHNS, CDR2 SASEGT. The CDR3 has 16 residues. CDR3 DNA: TGTGCCAGCAGTGAAGTCGGCCTAGCCGACTACAATGAGCAGTTCTTC. This encodes CASSEVGLADYNEQFF.

The chain has TRBV4-2 and TRBJ1-1; D is unclear. From germline, CDR1 is LGHNA and CDR2 YNFKEQ. Trimming shortened V by 1 base and J by 5 bases, and 8 bases separated the two germline ends. The CDR3 spans 13 residues. The CDR3, as DNA: TGTGCCAGCAGCCAAGCTCTACGTACTGAAGCTTTCTTT. Translating it yields CASSQALRTEAFF.